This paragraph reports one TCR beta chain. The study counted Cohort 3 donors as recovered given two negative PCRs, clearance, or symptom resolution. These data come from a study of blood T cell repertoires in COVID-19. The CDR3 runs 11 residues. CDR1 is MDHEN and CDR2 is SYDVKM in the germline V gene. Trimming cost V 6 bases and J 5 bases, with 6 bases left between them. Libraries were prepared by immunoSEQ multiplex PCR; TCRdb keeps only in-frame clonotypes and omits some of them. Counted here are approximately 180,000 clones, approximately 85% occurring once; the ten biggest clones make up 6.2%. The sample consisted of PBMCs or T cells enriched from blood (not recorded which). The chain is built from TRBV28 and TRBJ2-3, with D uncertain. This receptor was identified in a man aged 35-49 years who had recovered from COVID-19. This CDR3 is CASRRGDTQYF. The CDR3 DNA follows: TGTGCCAGCAGGAGAGGAGATACGCAGTATTTT. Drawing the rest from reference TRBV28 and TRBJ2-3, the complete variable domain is DVKVTQSSRYLVKRTGEKVFLECVQDMDHENMFWYRQDPGLGLRLIYFSYDVKMKEKGDIPEGYSVSREKKERFSLILESASTNQTSMYLCASRRGDTQYFGPGTRLTVL.